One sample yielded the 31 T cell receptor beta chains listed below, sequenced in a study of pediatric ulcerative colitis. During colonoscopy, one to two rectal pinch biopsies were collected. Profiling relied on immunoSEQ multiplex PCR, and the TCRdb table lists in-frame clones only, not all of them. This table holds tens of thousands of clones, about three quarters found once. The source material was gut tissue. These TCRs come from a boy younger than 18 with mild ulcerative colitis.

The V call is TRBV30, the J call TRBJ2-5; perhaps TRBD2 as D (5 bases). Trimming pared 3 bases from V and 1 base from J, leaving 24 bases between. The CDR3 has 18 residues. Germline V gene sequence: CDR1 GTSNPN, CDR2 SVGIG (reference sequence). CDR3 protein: CAWSFGSPAGLVQETQYF. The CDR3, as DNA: TGTGCCTGGAGCTTCGGTTCACCCGCGGGTTTAGTCCAAGAGACCCAGTACTTC. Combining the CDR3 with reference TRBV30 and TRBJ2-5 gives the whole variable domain SQTIHQWPATLVQPVGSPLSLECTVEGTSNPNLYWYRQAAGRGLQLLFYSVGIGQISSEVPQNLSASRPQDRQFILSSKKLLLSDSGFYLCAWSFGSPAGLVQETQYFGPGTRLLVL.

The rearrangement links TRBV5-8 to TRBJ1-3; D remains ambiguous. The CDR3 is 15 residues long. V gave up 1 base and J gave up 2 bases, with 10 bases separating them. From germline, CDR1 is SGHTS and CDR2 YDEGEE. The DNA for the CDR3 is TGTGCCAGCAGCTTGTTTGCGGGCCCTGGAAACACCATATATTTT. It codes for CASSLFAGPGNTIYF.

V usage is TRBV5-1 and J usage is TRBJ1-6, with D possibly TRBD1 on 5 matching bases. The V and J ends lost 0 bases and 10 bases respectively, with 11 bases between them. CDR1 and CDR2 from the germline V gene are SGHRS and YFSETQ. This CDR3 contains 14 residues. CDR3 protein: CASSLEGLGSPLHF. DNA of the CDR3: TGCGCCAGCAGCTTGGAGGGGTTAGGGTCACCCCTCCACTTT.

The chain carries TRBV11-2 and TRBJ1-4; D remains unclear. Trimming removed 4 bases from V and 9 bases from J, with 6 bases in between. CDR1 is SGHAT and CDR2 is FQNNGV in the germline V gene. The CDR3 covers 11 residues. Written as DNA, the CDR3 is TGTGCCAGCAGCTACCGGCAAAAACTGTTTTTT. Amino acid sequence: CASSYRQKLFF.

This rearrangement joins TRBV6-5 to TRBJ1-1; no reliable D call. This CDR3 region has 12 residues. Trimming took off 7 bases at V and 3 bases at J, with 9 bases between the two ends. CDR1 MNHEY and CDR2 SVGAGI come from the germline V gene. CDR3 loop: CASKGRYTEAFF. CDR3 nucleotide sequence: TGTGCCAGCAAAGGACGGTACACTGAAGCTTTCTTT.

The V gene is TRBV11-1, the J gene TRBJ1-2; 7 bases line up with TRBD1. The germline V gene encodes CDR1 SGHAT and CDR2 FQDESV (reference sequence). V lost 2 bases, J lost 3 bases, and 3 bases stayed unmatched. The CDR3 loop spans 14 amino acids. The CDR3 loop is CASSLNTGDYGYTF. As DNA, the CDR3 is TGTGCCAGCAGCTTAAACACAGGGGACTATGGCTACACCTTC.

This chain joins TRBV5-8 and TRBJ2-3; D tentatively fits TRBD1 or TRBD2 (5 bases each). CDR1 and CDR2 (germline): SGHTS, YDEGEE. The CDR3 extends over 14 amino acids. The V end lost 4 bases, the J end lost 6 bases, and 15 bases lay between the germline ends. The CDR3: CASSPYGGVDTQYF. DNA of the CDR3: TGTGCCAGCAGCCCCTATGGGGGAGTCGATACGCAGTATTTT.

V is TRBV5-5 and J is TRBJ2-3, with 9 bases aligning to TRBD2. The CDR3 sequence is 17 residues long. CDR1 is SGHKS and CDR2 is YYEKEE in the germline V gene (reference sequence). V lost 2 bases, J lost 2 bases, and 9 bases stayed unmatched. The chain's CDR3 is CASSLRLAGAFTDTQYF. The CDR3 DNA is TGTGCCAGCAGCTTACGATTAGCGGGGGCCTTCACAGATACGCAGTATTTT. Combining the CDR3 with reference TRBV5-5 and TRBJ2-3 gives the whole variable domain DAGVTQSPTHLIKTRGQQVTLRCSPISGHKSVSWYQQVLGQGPQFIFQYYEKEERGRGNFPDRFSARQFPNYSSELNVNALLLGDSALYLCASSLRLAGAFTDTQYFGPGTRLTVL.

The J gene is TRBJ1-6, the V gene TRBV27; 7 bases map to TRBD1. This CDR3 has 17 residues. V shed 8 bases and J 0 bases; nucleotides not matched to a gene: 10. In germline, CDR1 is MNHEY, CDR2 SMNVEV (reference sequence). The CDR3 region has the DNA TGTGCCAGCCATCCTACGGGACAGAGCTCCTATAATTCACCCCTCCACTTT. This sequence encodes CASHPTGQSSYNSPLHF.

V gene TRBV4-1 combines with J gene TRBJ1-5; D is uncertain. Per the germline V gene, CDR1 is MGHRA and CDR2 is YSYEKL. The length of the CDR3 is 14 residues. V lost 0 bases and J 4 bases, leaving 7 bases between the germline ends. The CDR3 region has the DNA TGCGCCAGCAGCCAAGATTGGCGGAATCAGCCCCAGCATTTT. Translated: CASSQDWRNQPQHF.

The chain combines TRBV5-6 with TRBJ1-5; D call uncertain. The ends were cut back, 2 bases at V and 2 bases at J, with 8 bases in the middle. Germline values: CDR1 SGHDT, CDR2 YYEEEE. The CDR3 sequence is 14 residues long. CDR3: CASSFWGGNQPQHF. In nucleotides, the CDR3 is TGTGCCAGCAGCTTTTGGGGTGGCAATCAGCCCCAGCATTTT.

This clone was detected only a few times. The CDR3 sequence: CASSQKAVSHQPQHF. The CDR3 region has the DNA TGCGCCAGCAGCCAAAAAGCAGTCTCGCATCAGCCCCAGCATTTT. The chain uses TRBV4-1 and TRBJ1-5, with D hard to call. The CDR3 covers 15 residues. With 2 bases removed from V and 5 bases from J, the gap between germline ends came to 13 bases. In germline, CDR1 is MGHRA, CDR2 YSYEKL.

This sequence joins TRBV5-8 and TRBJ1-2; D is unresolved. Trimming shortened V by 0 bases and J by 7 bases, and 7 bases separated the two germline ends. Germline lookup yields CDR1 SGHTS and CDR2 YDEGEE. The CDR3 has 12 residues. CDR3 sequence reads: CASSLEGLGYTF. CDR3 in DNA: TGTGCCAGCAGCTTGGAGGGTCTTGGCTACACCTTC.

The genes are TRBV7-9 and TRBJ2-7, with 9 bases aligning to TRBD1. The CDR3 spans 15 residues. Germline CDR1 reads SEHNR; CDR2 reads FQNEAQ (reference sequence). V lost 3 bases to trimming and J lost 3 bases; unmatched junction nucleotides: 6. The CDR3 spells CASSFGTGYHYEQYF. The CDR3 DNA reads TGTGCCAGCAGCTTCGGGACAGGGTATCACTACGAGCAGTACTTC.

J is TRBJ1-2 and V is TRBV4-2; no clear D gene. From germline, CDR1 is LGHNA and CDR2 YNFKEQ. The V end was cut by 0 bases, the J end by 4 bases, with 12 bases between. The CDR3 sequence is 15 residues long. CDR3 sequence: CASSQDSSRIYGYTF. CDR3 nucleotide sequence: TGTGCCAGCAGCCAAGATAGTTCCCGGATCTATGGCTACACCTTC.

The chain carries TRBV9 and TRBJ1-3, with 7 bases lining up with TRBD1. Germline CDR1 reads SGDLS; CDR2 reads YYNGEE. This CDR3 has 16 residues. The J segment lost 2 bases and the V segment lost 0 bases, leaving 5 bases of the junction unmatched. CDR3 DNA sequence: TGTGCCAGCAGCGTAGAGGGGGCAGGAACTGGAAACACCATATATTTT. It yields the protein CASSVEGAGTGNTIYF.

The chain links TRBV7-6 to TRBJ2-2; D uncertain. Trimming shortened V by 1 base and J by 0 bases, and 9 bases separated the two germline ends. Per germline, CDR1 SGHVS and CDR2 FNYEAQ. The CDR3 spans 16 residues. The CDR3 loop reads CASSLVPTTNTGELFF. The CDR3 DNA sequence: TGTGCCAGCAGCTTAGTTCCAACCACGAACACCGGGGAGCTGTTTTTT.

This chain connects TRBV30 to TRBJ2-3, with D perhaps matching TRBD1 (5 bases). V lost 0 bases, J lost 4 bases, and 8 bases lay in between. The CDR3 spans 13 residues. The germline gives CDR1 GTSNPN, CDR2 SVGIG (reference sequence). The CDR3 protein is CAWSVKGADTQYF. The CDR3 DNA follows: TGTGCCTGGAGTGTCAAAGGGGCAGATACGCAGTATTTT.

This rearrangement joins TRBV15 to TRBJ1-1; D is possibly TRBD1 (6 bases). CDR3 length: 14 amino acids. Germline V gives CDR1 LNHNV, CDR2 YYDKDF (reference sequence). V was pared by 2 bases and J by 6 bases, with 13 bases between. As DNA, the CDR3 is TGTGCCACCAGCAGATCCAGGACAGTGCCTGAAGCTTTCTTT. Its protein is CATSRSRTVPEAFF.

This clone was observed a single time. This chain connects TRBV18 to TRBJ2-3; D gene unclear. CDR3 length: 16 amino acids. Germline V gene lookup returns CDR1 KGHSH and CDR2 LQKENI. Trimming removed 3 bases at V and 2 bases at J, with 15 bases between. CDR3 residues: CASSPFYGDITDTQYF. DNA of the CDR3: TGTGCCAGCTCACCTTTTTATGGGGATATCACAGATACGCAGTATTTT.

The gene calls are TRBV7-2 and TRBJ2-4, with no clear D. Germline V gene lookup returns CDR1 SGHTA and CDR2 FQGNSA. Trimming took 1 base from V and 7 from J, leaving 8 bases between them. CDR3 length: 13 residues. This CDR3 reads CASSLDRTNIQYF. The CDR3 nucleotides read TGTGCCAGCAGCTTAGACAGAACGAACATTCAGTACTTC.

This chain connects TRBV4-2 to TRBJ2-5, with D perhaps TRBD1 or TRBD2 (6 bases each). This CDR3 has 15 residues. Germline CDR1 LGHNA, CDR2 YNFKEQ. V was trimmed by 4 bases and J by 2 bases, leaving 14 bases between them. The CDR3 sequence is CASSRKGGSQETQYF. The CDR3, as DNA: TGTGCCAGCAGCCGGAAGGGGGGAAGTCAAGAGACCCAGTACTTC.

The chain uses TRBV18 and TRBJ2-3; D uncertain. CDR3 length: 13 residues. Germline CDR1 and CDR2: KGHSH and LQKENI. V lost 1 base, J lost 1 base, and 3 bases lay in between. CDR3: CASSPLGTDTQYF. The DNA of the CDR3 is TGTGCCAGCTCACCACTGGGCACAGATACGCAGTATTTT.

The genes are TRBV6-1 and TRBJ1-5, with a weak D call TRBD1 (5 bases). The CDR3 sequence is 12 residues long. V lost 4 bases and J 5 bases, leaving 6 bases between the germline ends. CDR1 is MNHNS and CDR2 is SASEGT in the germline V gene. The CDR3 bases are TGTGCCAGCAGTGTAGGGGATCAGCCCCAGCATTTT. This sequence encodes CASSVGDQPQHF.

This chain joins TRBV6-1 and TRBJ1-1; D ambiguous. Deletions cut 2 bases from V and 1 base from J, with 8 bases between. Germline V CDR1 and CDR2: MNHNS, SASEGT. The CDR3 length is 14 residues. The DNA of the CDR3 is TGTGCCAGCAGTGAAATAACCGCGAACACTGAAGCTTTCTTT. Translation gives CASSEITANTEAFF.

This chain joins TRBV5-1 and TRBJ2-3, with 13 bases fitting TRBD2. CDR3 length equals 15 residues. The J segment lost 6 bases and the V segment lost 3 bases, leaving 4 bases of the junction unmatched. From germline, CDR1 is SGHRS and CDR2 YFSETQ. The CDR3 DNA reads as TGCGCCAGCAGCTCGGGACTAGCGGGATTGGATACGCAGTATTTT. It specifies CASSSGLAGLDTQYF.

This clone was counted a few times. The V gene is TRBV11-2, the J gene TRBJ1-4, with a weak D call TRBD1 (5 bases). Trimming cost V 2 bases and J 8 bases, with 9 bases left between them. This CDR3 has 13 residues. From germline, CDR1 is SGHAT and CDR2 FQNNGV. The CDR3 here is CASSLQGAEKLFF. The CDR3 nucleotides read TGTGCCAGCAGCTTACAGGGTGCGGAAAAACTGTTTTTT.

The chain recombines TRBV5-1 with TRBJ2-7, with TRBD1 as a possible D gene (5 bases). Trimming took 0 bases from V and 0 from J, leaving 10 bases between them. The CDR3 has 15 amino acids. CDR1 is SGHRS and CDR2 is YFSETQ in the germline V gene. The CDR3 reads CASSLANQGSYEQYF. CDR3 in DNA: TGCGCCAGCAGCTTGGCCAATCAGGGCTCCTACGAGCAGTACTTC. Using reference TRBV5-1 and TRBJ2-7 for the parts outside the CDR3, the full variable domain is KAGVTQTPRYLIKTRGQQVTLSCSPISGHRSVSWYQQTPGQGLQFLFEYFSETQRNKGNFPGRFSGRQFSNSRSEMNVSTLELGDSALYLCASSLANQGSYEQYFGPGTRLTVT.

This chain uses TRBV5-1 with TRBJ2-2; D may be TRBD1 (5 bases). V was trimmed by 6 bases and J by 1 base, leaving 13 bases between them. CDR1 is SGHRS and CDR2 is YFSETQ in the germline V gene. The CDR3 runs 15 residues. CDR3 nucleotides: TGCGCCAGCAACCTAGGGGCGATGAACACCGGGGAGCTGTTTTTT. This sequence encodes CASNLGAMNTGELFF.

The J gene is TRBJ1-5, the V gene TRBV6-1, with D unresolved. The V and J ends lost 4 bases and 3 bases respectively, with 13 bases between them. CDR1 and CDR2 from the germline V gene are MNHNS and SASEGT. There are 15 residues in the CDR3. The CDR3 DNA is TGTGCCAGCAGTGCGGTCCAAAGATCCAATCAGCCCCAGCATTTT. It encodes CASSAVQRSNQPQHF.

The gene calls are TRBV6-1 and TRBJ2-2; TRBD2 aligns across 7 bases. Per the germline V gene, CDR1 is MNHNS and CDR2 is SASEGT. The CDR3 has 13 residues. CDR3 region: CASGTKITGELFF. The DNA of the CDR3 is TGTGCTTCCGGGACTAAGATCACCGGGGAGCTGTTTTTT.